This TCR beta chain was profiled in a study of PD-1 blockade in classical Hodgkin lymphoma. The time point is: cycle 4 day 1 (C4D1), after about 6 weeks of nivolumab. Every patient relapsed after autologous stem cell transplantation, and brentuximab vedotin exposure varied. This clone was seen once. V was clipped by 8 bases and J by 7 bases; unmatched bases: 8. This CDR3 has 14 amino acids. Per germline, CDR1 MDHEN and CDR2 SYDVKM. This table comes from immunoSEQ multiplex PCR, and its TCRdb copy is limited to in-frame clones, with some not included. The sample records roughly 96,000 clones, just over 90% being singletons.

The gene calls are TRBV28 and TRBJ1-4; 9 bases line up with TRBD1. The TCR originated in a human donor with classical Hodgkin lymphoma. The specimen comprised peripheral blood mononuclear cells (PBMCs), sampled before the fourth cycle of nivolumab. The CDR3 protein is CASGGTGLSEKLFF. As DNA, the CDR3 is TGTGCCAGCGGGGGGACAGGGCTGAGTGAAAAACTGTTTTTT. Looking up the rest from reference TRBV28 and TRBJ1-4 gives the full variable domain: DVKVTQSSRYLVKRTGEKVFLECVQDMDHENMFWYRQDPGLGLRLIYFSYDVKMKEKGDIPEGYSVSREKKERFSLILESASTNQTSMYLCASGGTGLSEKLFFGSGTQLSVL.